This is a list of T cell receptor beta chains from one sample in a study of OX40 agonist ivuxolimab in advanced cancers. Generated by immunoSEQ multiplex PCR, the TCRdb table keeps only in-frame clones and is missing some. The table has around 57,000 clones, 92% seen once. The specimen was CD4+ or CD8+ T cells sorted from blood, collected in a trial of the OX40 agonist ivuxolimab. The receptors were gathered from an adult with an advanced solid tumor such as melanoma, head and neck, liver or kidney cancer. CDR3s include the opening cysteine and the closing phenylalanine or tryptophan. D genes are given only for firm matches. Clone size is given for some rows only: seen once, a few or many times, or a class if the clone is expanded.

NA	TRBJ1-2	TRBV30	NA	CACTGFYDGYTF	TGTGCCTGCACAGGGTTTTATGATGGCTACACCTTC
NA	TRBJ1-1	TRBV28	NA	CASSLVGDVEAFF	TGTGCCAGCAGTTTAGTTGGGGACGTTGAAGCTTTCTTT
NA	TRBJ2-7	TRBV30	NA	CAWSVVGGLYEQYF	TGTGCCTGGAGTGTGGTGGGGGGGCTTTACGAGCAGTACTTC
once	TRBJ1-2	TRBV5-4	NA	CASSFGYGYTF	TGTGCCAGCAGCTTCGGATATGGCTACACCTTC
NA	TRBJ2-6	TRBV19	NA	CASTSGANVLTF	TGTGCCAGTACTTCTGGGGCCAACGTCCTGACTTTC
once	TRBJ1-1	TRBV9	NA	CASSGLEAHTEAFF	TGTGCCAGCAGCGGCCTAGAAGCTCACACTGAAGCTTTCTTT
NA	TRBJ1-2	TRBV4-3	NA	CASSHGAEGTSRDGYTF	TGCGCCAGCAGCCATGGGGCGGAGGGTACCTCCAGGGATGGCTACACCTTC
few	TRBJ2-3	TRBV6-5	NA	CASSFSSTQYF	TGTGCCAGCAGTTTTTCCTCTACGCAGTATTTT
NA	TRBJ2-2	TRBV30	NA	CAFESGSGELFF	TGTGCCTTCGAGTCCGGATCCGGGGAGCTGTTTTTT
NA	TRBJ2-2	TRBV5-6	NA	CASSFTTGELFF	TGTGCCAGCAGCTTTACCACCGGGGAGCTGTTTTTT
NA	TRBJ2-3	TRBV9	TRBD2	CASSVGVRGSTDTQYF	TGTGCCAGCAGCGTAGGCGTACGCGGGAGTACAGATACGCAGTATTTT
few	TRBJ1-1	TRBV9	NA	CASSVGAMNTEAFF	TGTGCCAGCAGCGTAGGGGCGATGAACACTGAAGCTTTCTTT
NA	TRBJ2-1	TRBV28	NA	CASRPPSLYNEQFF	TGTGCCAGCAGACCTCCGAGCCTCTACAATGAGCAGTTCTTC
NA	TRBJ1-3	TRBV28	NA	CASSPNPPGWGSGNTIYF	TGTGCCAGCAGTCCGAATCCTCCAGGGTGGGGCTCTGGAAACACCATATATTTT
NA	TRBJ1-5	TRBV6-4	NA	CASSESAGAQPQHF	TGTGCCAGCAGTGAATCGGCAGGGGCCCAGCCCCAGCATTTT
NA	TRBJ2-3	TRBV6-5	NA	CASSRELGTDTQYF	TGTGCCAGCAGTCGGGAGTTAGGCACAGATACGCAGTATTTT
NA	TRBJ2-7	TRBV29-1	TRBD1	CSVPGTGGTFYEQYF	TGCAGCGTGCCCGGGACAGGGGGGACCTTCTACGAGCAGTACTTC
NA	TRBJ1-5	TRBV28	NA	CASSERDTYLNQPQHF	TGTGCCAGCAGTGAACGGGACACCTATCTCAATCAGCCCCAGCATTTT
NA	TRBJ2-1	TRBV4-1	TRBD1	CASRPGQGKGEQFF	TGCGCCAGCAGACCCGGACAGGGTAAGGGTGAGCAGTTCTTC
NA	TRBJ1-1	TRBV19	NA	CASSLMATEAFF	TGTGCCAGTAGTCTGATGGCCACTGAAGCTTTCTTT
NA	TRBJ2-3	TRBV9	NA	CASSFRDLEDTQYF	TGTGCCAGCAGCTTTAGGGATTTGGAAGATACGCAGTATTTT
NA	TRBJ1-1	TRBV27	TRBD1	CASTPMAGGATEAFF	TGTGCCAGCACTCCGATGGCAGGGGGAGCCACTGAAGCTTTCTTT
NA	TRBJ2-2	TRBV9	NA	CASSVRAYGWELFF	TGTGCCAGCAGCGTCCGGGCCTATGGGTGGGAGCTGTTTTTT
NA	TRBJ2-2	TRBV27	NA	CASSLPPGTGELFF	TGTGCCAGCAGTTTACCCCCGGGCACCGGGGAGCTGTTTTTT
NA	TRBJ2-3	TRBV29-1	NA	CSVRTGLSTDTQYF	TGCAGCGTTCGAACGGGACTGAGCACAGATACGCAGTATTTT
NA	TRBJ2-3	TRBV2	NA	CASTVYSQSTDTQYF	TGTGCCAGCACTGTGTACTCCCAAAGCACAGATACGCAGTATTTT
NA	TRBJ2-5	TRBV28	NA	CASSPIGDWETQYF	TGTGCCAGCAGTCCCATCGGGGATTGGGAGACCCAGTACTTC
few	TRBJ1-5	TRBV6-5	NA	CASSYMAPVGGSPQHF	TGTGCCAGCAGTTACATGGCCCCAGTGGGGGGCTCGCCCCAGCATTTT
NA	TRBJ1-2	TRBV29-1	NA	CSVEGRTATSYGYTF	TGCAGCGTTGAAGGACGGACAGCAACTTCCTATGGCTACACCTTC
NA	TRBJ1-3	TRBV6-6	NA	CASCYIGDTIYF	TGTGCCAGCTGTTATATTGGGGACACCATATATTTT
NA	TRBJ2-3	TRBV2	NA	CAREGQSADTQYF	TGTGCCAGGGAGGGACAGAGCGCAGATACGCAGTATTTT
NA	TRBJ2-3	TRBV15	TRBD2	CATSIGTSGADTQYF	TGTGCCACCAGCATCGGGACTAGCGGAGCAGATACGCAGTATTTT
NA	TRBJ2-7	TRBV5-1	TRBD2	CASSLSREGYGKYF	TGCGCCAGCAGCTTGAGTCGGGAGGGTTATGGAAAGTACTTC
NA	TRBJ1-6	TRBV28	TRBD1	CVSHRGNSYNSPLHF	TGTGTCTCCCACAGGGGAAACTCCTATAATTCACCCCTCCACTTT
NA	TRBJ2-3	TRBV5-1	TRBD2	CASSPGLAGAPGPDTQYF	TGCGCCAGCAGCCCCGGACTAGCGGGAGCCCCAGGACCAGATACGCAGTATTTT
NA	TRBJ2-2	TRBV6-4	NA	CASSDGNTGELFF	TGTGCCAGCAGTGACGGGAACACCGGGGAGCTGTTTTTT